This T cell receptor beta chain was sequenced during a study of T cell responses to AZD1222 COVID-19 vaccine. TCRdb's copy holds only in-frame clones and misses some; the assay was immunoSEQ multiplex PCR. The table shows more than 100,000 clones, with about nine tenths occurring only once. As for this clone: The antigen is not known.

Study-level points and caveats: Breadth and depth of Spike-specific TCRs rose after two AZD1222 doses.

The sample in question was peripheral blood, obtained on day 0 of AZD1222 vaccination. This clonotype originated in an adult in good health.

CDR3 region: CASGTFTNYGYTF. The CDR3 coding sequence is TGTGCCAGCGGGACGTTCACCAACTATGGCTACACCTTC. J is TRBJ1-2 and V is TRBV28; possible D gene TRBD1, 5 bases. Germline V gene lookup returns CDR1 MDHEN and CDR2 SYDVKM. Trimming left V 8 bases short and J 2 bases short, with 12 bases between. CDR3 length equals 13 residues.